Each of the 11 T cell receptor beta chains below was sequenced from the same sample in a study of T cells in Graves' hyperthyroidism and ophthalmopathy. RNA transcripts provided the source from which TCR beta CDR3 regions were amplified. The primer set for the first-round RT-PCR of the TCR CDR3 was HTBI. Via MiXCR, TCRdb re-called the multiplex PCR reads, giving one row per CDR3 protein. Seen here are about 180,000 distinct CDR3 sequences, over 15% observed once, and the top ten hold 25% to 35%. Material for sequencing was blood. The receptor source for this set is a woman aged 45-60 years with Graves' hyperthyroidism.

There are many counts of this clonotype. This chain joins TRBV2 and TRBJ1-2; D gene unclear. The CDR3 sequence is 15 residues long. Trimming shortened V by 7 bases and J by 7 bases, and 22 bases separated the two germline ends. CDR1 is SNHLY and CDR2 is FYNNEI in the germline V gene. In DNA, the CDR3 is TGTGCCAGCAAAACTTACACCGGCAGTCAGACTGGCTACACCTTC. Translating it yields CASKTYTGSQTGYTF.

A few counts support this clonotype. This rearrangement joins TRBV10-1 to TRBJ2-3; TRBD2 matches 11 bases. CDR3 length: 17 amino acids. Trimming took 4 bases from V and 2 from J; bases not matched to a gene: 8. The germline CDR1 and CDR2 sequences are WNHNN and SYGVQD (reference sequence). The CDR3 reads CASSATRLAGITDTQYF. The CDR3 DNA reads TGCGCCAGCAGTGCGACTAGACTAGCGGGGATCACAGATACGCAGTATTTT.

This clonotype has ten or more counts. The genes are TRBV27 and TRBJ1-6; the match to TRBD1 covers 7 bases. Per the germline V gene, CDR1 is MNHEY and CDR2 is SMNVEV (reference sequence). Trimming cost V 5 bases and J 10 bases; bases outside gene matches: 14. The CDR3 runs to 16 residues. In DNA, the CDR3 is TGTGCCAGCAGTCCCCGACAGGGAATGGGGGAATCACCCCTCCACTTT. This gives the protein CASSPRQGMGESPLHF.

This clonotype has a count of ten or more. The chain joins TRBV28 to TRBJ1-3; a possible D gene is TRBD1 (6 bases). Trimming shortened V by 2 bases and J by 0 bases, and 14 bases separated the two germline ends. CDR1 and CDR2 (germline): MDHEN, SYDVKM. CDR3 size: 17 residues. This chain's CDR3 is CASSLGLRGSSGNTIYF. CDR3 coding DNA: TGTGCCAGCAGTTTAGGGCTGAGGGGGTCCTCTGGAAACACCATATATTTT.

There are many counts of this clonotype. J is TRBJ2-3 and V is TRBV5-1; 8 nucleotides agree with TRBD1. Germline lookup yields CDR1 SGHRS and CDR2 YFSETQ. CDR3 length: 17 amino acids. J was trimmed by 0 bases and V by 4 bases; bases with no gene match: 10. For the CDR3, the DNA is TGCGCCAGCAGCCAAATTCAGGGGGCGCTTAGCACAGATACGCAGTATTTT. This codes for CASSQIQGALSTDTQYF.

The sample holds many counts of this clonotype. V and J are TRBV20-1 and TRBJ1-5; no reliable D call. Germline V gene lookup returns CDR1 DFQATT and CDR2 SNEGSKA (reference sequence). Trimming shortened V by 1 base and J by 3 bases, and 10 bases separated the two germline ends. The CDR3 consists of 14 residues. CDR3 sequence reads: CSARGVRNNQPQHF. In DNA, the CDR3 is TGCAGTGCTAGAGGGGTCCGAAACAATCAGCCCCAGCATTTT.

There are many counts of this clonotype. The chain's CDR3 is CASKGGGTDTQYF. For the CDR3, the DNA is TGTGCCAGCAAGGGCGGGGGCACAGATACGCAGTATTTT. The chain couples TRBV28 to TRBJ2-3, with D possibly TRBD2 on 6 matching bases. V dropped 7 bases and J dropped 1 base, with 9 bases sitting between them. The length of the CDR3 is 13 residues. Germline-derived CDR1 and CDR2 are MDHEN and SYDVKM.

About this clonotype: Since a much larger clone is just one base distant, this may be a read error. Here the CDR3 DNA reads TGTGCCAGCATCGGCCAGGCTGGGGCCGACGTCCTGACTTTC. Protein product: CASIGQAGADVLTF. The V gene is TRBV2, the J gene TRBJ2-6; D is possibly TRBD1 (5 bases). This CDR3 comprises 14 residues. The germline CDR1 and CDR2 sequences are SNHLY and FYNNEI.

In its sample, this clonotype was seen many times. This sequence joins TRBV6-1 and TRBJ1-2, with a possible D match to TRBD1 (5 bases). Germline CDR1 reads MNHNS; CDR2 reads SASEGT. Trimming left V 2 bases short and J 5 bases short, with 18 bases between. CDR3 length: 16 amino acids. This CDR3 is CASSEFWSGTHYGYTF. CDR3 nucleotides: TGTGCCAGCAGTGAATTTTGGTCAGGGACTCATTATGGCTACACCTTC.

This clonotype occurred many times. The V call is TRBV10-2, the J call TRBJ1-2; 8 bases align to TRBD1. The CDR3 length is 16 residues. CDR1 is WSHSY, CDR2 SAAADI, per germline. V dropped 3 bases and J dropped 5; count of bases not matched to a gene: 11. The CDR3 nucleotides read TGCGCCAGCAGTGACCCAGGGGGCTGGGAGGAGTATGGCTACACCTTC. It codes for CASSDPGGWEEYGYTF.

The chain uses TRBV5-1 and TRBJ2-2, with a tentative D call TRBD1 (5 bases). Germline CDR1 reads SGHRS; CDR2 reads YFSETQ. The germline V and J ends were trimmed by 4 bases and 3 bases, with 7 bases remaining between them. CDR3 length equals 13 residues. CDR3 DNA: TGCGCCAGCAGCCCCAGGGACACCGGGGAGCTGTTTTTT. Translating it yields CASSPRDTGELFF.